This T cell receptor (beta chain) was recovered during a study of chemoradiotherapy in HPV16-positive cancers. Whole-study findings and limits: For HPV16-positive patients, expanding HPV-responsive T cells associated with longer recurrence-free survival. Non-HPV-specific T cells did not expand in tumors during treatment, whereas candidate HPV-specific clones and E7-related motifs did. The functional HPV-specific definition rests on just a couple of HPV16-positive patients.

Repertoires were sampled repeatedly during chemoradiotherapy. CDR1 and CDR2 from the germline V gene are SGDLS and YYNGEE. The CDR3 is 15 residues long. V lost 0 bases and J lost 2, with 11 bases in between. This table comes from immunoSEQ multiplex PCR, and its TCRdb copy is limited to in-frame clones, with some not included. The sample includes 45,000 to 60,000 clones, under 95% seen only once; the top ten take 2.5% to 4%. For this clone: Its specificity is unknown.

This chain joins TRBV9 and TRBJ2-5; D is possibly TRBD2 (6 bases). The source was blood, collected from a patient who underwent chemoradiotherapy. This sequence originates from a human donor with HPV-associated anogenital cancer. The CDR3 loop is CASSVALALQETQYF. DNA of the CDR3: TGTGCCAGCAGCGTAGCCCTAGCGCTGCAAGAGACCCAGTACTTC.